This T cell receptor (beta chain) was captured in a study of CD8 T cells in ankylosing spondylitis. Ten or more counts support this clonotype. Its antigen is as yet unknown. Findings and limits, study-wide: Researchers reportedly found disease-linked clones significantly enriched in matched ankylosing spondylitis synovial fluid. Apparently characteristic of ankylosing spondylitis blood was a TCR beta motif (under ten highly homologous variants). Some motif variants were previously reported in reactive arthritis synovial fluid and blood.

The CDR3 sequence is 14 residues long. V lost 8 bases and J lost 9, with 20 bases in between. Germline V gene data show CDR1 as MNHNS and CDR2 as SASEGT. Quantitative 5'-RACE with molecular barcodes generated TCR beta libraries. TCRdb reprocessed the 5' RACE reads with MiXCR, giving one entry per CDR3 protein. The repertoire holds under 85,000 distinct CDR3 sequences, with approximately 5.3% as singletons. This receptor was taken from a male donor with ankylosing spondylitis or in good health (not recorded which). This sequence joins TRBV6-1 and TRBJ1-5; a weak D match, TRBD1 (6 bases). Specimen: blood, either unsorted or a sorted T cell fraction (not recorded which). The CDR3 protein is CASSGDHGTLPQHF. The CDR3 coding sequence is TGTGCCAGCTCAGGGGATCACGGGACTTTGCCCCAGCATTTT.